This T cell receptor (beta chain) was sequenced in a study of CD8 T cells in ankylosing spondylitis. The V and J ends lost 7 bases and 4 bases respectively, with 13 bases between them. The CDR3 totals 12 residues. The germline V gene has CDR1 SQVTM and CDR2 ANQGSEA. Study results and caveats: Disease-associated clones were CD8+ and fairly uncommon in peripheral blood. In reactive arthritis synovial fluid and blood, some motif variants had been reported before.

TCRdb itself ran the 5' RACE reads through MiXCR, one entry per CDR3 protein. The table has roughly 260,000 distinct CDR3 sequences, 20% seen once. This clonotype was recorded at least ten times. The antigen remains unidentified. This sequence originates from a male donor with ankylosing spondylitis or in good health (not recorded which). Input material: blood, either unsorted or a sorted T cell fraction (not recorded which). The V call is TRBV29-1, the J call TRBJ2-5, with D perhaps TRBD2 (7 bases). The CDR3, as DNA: TGCAGCGCATGGGGGGGGCGAGAGACCCAGTACTTC. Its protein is CSAWGGRETQYF. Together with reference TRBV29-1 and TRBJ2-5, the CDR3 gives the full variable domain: SAVISQKPSRDICQRGTSLTIQCQVDSQVTMMFWYRQQPGQSLTLIATANQGSEATYESGFVIDKFPISRPNLTFSTLTVSNMSPEDSSIYLCSAWGGRETQYFGPGTRLLVL.